This TCR beta chain emerged from a study of blood T cell repertoires in COVID-19. Assay: immunoSEQ multiplex PCR; the TCRdb copy retains only in-frame clones and omits some. Here the sample spans under 200,000 clones, 80% to 95% being singletons. The CDR3 sequence is 15 residues long. The sequence derives from a man aged 50 to 60 with acute or convalescent COVID-19. The V gene is TRBV21-1, the J gene TRBJ1-2. TRBV21-1 is designated a pseudogene. The source material was peripheral blood. CDR3 in DNA: TGTGCCAGCAGCAAAGATGCGGGGTCGGACTATGGCTACACCTTC. Translating it yields CASSKDAGSDYGYTF.